The 21 T cell receptor beta chains listed next were all sequenced from one sample in a study of blood T cells in healthy people across ages. The use of a sample-barcoded 5' primer and a J-beta primer mix characterized a second PCR of about 7 to 12 cycles. Using its own MiXCR run on the 5' RACE reads, TCRdb lists one record per CDR3 protein. The sample records 800,000 to 900,000 distinct CDR3 sequences, approximately 59% being singletons. The sequenced material came from blood. The receptors derive from a man aged 30 to 45 in good health.

The chain carries TRBV10-3 and TRBJ1-2; 9 positions match TRBD1. This CDR3 spans 16 amino acids. Trimming removed 6 bases from V and 12 bases from J; junction bases left unmatched: 20. Per the germline V gene, CDR1 is ENHRY and CDR2 is SYGVKD. CDR3 nucleotide sequence: TGTGCCATCAGCCCCGGGACAGGGACTCCGGCGGGGGGCCACACCTTC. It specifies CAISPGTGTPAGGHTF.

The chain recombines TRBV4-1 with TRBJ1-2, with D perhaps matching TRBD1 (6 bases). This CDR3 is 16 amino acids long. Germline-derived CDR1 and CDR2 are MGHRA and YSYEKL. With 0 bases removed from V and 1 base from J, the gap between germline ends came to 12 bases. CDR3 region: CASSQDYRENNYGYTF. The CDR3 region has the DNA TGCGCCAGCAGCCAAGATTACAGGGAGAATAACTATGGCTACACCTTC.

This chain uses TRBV12-3 or TRBV12-4 with TRBJ1-1; D gene ambiguous. Between the trimmed V and J ends, which lost 6 bases and 0 bases, there was a span of 8 bases. This CDR3 is 13 amino acids long. CDR3 coding DNA: TGTGCCAGCAGGGCAACCATGAACACTGAAGCTTTCTTT. It translates to CASRATMNTEAFF.

For this clonotype: A much larger clone is a single base away; this may be a read error. The chain has TRBV7-9 and TRBJ2-5; 7 bases map to TRBD1. CDR1 and CDR2 (germline): SEHNR, FQNEAQ (reference sequence). The CDR3 consists of 15 residues. CDR3 sequence reads: CASSPWDSVQETRYF. Written as DNA, the CDR3 is TGTGCCAGCAGCCCTTGGGACAGCGTTCAAGAGACCCGGTACTTC.

This chain joins TRBV4-3 and TRBJ2-1; 7 positions match TRBD1. The DNA end lines up better with TRBJ2-7; the J call may be wrong. The germline CDR1 and CDR2 sequences are LGHNA and YSLEER. The CDR3 spans 15 residues. The DNA of the CDR3 is TGCGCCAGCAGCCCGGGACAGAGCACCTACGATGAGCAGTACTTC. This translates into CASSPGQSTYDEQYF.

For this clonotype: A read error may be the cause here, since a much bigger clone is one base away. The rearrangement joins TRBV7-3 to TRBJ1-5, with D maybe TRBD1 (5 bases). CDR1 is SGHTA and CDR2 is FQGTGA in the germline V gene. This CDR3 comprises 14 residues. The CDR3 DNA is TGTGCCTGCAGACCGGGACTCCATAATCAGCCCCAGCATTTT. Protein product: CACRPGLHNQPQHF.

The gene calls are TRBV15 and TRBJ1-4; the D is unclear. The germline V and J ends were trimmed by 4 bases and 5 bases, with 8 bases remaining between them. Germline loops: CDR1 LNHNV, CDR2 YYDKDF (reference sequence). This CDR3 region has 13 residues. The CDR3 DNA reads as TGTGCCACCAGCACCGACCAAAATGAAAAACTGTTTTTT. Its protein product is CATSTDQNEKLFF.

This sequence joins TRBV6-2 or TRBV6-3 and TRBJ2-2; a weak D match, TRBD2 (6 bases). V was shortened by 2 bases and J by 3 bases, with 13 bases between the two germline ends. Germline CDR1 reads MNHEY; CDR2 reads SVGEGT. This CDR3 has 16 amino acids. The chain's CDR3 is CASSYNYERDTGELFF. CDR3 in DNA: TGTGCCAGCAGTTACAATTACGAGCGGGACACCGGGGAGCTGTTTTTT.

The V gene is TRBV6-2 or TRBV6-3, the J gene TRBJ2-5; TRBD2 matches 7 bases. The V gene's germline CDR1 is MNHEY and CDR2 SVGEGT. This CDR3 is 16 amino acids long. The trim removed 7 bases at V and 0 bases at J, leaving 11 bases unmatched. This chain's CDR3 is CASNVGRGRHQETQYF. The CDR3 DNA follows: TGTGCCAGCAACGTAGGGCGGGGGAGGCACCAAGAGACCCAGTACTTC.

The chain joins TRBV4-3 to TRBJ2-7, with TRBD2 as a possible D gene (6 bases). The J call is doubtful: the DNA matches TRBJ2-1 better. The CDR3 length is 16 residues. Germline CDR1 LGHNA, CDR2 YSLEER. CDR3 loop: CASSRGTAWRNNEQFF. As DNA, the CDR3 is TGCGCCAGCAGCCGGGGGACTGCCTGGAGAAACAATGAGCAGTTCTTC.

The V call is TRBV7-3, the J call TRBJ2-3; D may match TRBD1 or TRBD2 (6 bases each). Germline CDR1 SGHTA, CDR2 FQGTGA. The V and J ends lost 5 bases and 6 bases respectively, with 18 bases between them. The CDR3 has 15 amino acids. The CDR3 coding sequence is TGTGCCAGCAGCGTAGGGGGGTTGGCTAGGGATACGCAGTATTTT. It is translated as CASSVGGLARDTQYF.

The J gene is TRBJ1-6, the V gene TRBV10-3; no reliable D call. V lost 6 bases and J 10 bases, leaving 10 bases between the germline ends. This CDR3 has 12 amino acids. The germline gives CDR1 ENHRY, CDR2 SYGVKD. The CDR3 sequence: CAIRPNGSPLHF. CDR3 nucleotide sequence: TGTGCCATCAGACCTAATGGGTCACCCCTCCACTTT.

The V and J genes are TRBV14 and TRBJ2-2; no reliable D call. Trimming shortened V by 4 bases and J by 1 base, and 4 bases separated the two germline ends. This CDR3 region has 13 residues. The germline V gene encodes CDR1 SGHDN and CDR2 FVKESK. The CDR3 spells CASSRGNTGELFF. The CDR3 DNA sequence: TGTGCCAGCAGCCGGGGGAACACCGGGGAGCTGTTTTTT. The variable domain in full, with the rest retrieved from reference TRBV14 and TRBJ2-2, is EAGVTQFPSHSVIEKGQTVTLRCDPISGHDNLYWYRRVMGKEIKFLLHFVKESKQDESGMPNNRFLAERTGGTYSTLKVQPAELEDSGVYFCASSRGNTGELFFGEGSRLTVL.

Points on this clonotype: One end of the junction does not line up with germline, which may come from a read error. The genes are TRBV5-5 and TRBJ2-1; 8 nucleotides agree with TRBD1. TRBJ2-7 explains the end of the DNA better; the J call may be wrong. Germline V gives CDR1 SGHKS, CDR2 YYEKEE (reference sequence). The CDR3 extends over 15 amino acids. The CDR3 region is CANSFDRGSYNEQYF. The CDR3, as DNA: TGTGCCAACAGCTTCGACAGGGGCTCCTACAATGAGCAGTACTTC.

The chain joins TRBV10-3 to TRBJ2-1; 10 bases are shared with TRBD1. The CDR3 length is 16 residues. Germline-derived CDR1 and CDR2 are ENHRY and SYGVKD. Trimming cost V 4 bases and J 8 bases; bases outside gene matches: 11. As DNA, the CDR3 is TGTGCCATCAGTGCCTCCGGGACAGGGGAAGGTCATGAGCAGTTCTTC. Its translation is CAISASGTGEGHEQFF.

The chain couples TRBV20-1 to TRBJ2-7, with D possibly TRBD2 on 6 matching bases. Germline loops: CDR1 DFQATT, CDR2 SNEGSKA (reference sequence). Trimming took off 3 bases at V and 6 bases at J, with 21 bases between the two ends. This CDR3 contains 15 residues. The CDR3 loop is CSARPSLRGVGEQYF. The CDR3 bases are TGCAGTGCTAGGCCCTCTTTACGCGGGGTGGGCGAGCAGTACTTC.

This clonotype has only a few counts. The rearrangement joins TRBV10-3 to TRBJ1-2; TRBD1 aligns across 8 bases. Germline V gene lookup returns CDR1 ENHRY and CDR2 SYGVKD. The trim removed 7 bases at V and 8 bases at J, leaving 12 bases unmatched. This CDR3 region has 14 residues. Written as DNA, the CDR3 is TGTGCCATCACCTTGGACAGGGAAGGAGGCGGCTACACCTTC. Amino acid sequence: CAITLDREGGGYTF.

This clonotype turned up a few times. The V and J genes are TRBV30 and TRBJ2-4; 8 bases are a match to TRBD1. TRBJ2-7 explains the end of the DNA better; the J call may be wrong. The CDR3 spans 11 residues. The germline V gene encodes CDR1 GTSNPN and CDR2 SVGIG (reference sequence). The CDR3 protein is CARGQAYEQYF. The DNA of the CDR3 is TGTGCCCGGGGACAGGCCTACGAGCAGTACTTC.

This chain joins TRBV20-1 and TRBJ2-1; D is possibly TRBD1 (6 bases). The CDR3 covers 14 residues. Trimming took off 2 bases at V and 3 bases at J, with 11 bases between the two ends. Germline assignment: CDR1 DFQATT and CDR2 SNEGSKA (reference sequence). The CDR3 DNA is TGCAGTGCTAGACAGGGGTTAGGCTACAATGAGCAGTTCTTC. It specifies CSARQGLGYNEQFF.

The rearrangement uses TRBV11-2 and TRBJ2-3; D gene ambiguous. The CDR3 covers 13 residues. Trimming removed 0 bases from V and 5 bases from J, with 6 bases in between. Germline V gene lookup returns CDR1 SGHAT and CDR2 FQNNGV. The CDR3 is CASSLDEKDTQYF. The CDR3 bases are TGTGCCAGCAGCTTAGATGAGAAAGATACGCAGTATTTT.

This clonotype was seen only a few times. The chain couples TRBV7-2 to TRBJ2-7, with no clear D. The CDR3 totals 11 residues. CDR1 and CDR2 (germline): SGHTA, FQGNSA. V was pared by 6 bases and J by 3 bases, with 6 bases between. CDR3 coding DNA: TGTGCCAGCAGTCGACTCTACGAGCAGTACTTC. It encodes CASSRLYEQYF.